These 10 T cell receptor beta chains were all obtained from the same sample, sequenced in a study of a mutant IDH1 vaccine in newly diagnosed glioma. Sequenced by immunoSEQ multiplex PCR; TCRdb stores in-frame clones only, minus some. Here the sample spans 50,000 to 65,000 clones, about 83% being singletons. Sample time point: baseline, week 1 (first vaccination visit). Indicated treatment: pre-vaccination baseline after standard-of-care therapy. The starting material was PBMCs, obtained from a glioma patient treated with radiotherapy, temozolomide or both. The receptors originated from a woman aged 40 to 55 with glioma.

V is TRBV27 and J is TRBJ1-1; 8 bases are a match to TRBD1. Germline V gene data show CDR1 as MNHEY and CDR2 as SMNVEV (reference sequence). The CDR3 consists of 12 residues. Trimming took 3 bases from V and 8 from J; bases not matched to a gene: 2. The chain's CDR3 is CASSFRTGEAFF. Here the CDR3 DNA reads TGTGCCAGCAGTTTCCGGACAGGGGAAGCTTTCTTT.

The chain joins TRBV14 to TRBJ2-4, with TRBD2 identical over 7 bases. V lost 4 bases and J lost 7; bases outside the gene matches: 7. Germline V lookup: CDR1 SGHDN, CDR2 FVKESK. CDR3 length equals 14 residues. The CDR3 protein is CASSPLGLVNIQYF. The CDR3 DNA reads as TGTGCCAGCAGCCCCCTAGGACTAGTTAACATTCAGTACTTC.

The chain joins TRBV15 to TRBJ1-5, with D maybe TRBD1 (5 bases). Trimming stripped 1 base from V and 7 bases from J, with 11 bases between. Germline V gene sequence: CDR1 LNHNV, CDR2 YYDKDF (reference sequence). This CDR3 is built from 14 residues. The CDR3 reads CATSRGDGGQPQHF. The CDR3 region has the DNA TGTGCCACCAGCAGAGGGGACGGCGGGCAGCCCCAGCATTTT. Variable domain in full (rest from reference TRBV15 and TRBJ1-5): DAMVIQNPRYQVTQFGKPVTLSCSQTLNHNVMYWYQQKSSQAPKLLFHYYDKDFNNEADTPDNFQSRRPNTSFCFLDIRSPGLGDTAMYLCATSRGDGGQPQHFGDGTRLSIL.

The chain employs TRBV4-3 and TRBJ1-1; D is possibly TRBD1 (6 bases). The CDR3 consists of 14 residues. Germline V gene data show CDR1 as LGHNA and CDR2 as YSLEER. Trimming stripped 1 base from V and 5 bases from J, with 11 bases between. CDR3 coding DNA: TGCGCCAGCAGCCAAGTTTTAAGGGGGACTGAAGCTTTCTTT. The encoded protein is CASSQVLRGTEAFF.

J is TRBJ1-2 and V is TRBV6-5; D uncertain. Trimming left V 2 bases short and J 4 bases short, with 8 bases between. The CDR3 extends over 13 amino acids. Per germline, CDR1 MNHEY and CDR2 SVGAGI. In nucleotides, the CDR3 is TGTGCCAGCAGTTACATGGGGTTCTATGGCTACACCTTC. It codes for CASSYMGFYGYTF.

The chain uses TRBV5-6 and TRBJ2-3; 9 bases match TRBD2. After removal of 3 bases from V and 2 bases from J, the junction contained 7 bases not matched to a gene. Germline values: CDR1 SGHDT, CDR2 YYEEEE. The CDR3 runs to 16 residues. DNA of the CDR3: TGTGCCAGCAGCTACTACTTAGCGGGGGCCACAGATACGCAGTATTTT. As protein: CASSYYLAGATDTQYF.

The rearrangement links TRBV7-8 to TRBJ2-1, with 11 bases aligning to TRBD1. The CDR3 totals 15 residues. Germline assignment: CDR1 SGHVS and CDR2 FQNEAQ. The V segment lost 3 bases and the J segment 8 bases; nucleotides outside the gene matches: 6. Here the CDR3 reads CASSFRDRGVDEQFF. In DNA, the CDR3 is TGTGCCAGCAGCTTCCGGGACAGGGGGGTGGATGAGCAGTTCTTC. The whole variable domain, filled in from reference TRBV7-8 and TRBJ2-1, reads GAGVSQSPRYKVAKRGQDVALRCDPISGHVSLFWYQQALGQGPEFLTYFQNEAQLDKSGLPSDRFFAERPEGSVSTLKIQRTQQEDSAVYLCASSFRDRGVDEQFFGPGTRLTVL.

The gene calls are TRBV11-2 and TRBJ1-2; the match to TRBD1 covers 10 bases. V shed 5 bases, J shed 8 bases, and the junction held 8 bases outside the gene matches. Germline V lookup: CDR1 SGHAT, CDR2 FQNNGV. This CDR3 has 14 amino acids. The CDR3 DNA sequence: TGTGCCAGCAGCCCCGGGACAGGGGCCGCCGGCTACACCTTC. It translates to CASSPGTGAAGYTF.

The rearrangement links TRBV6-5 to TRBJ2-6; D is uncertain. Germline loops: CDR1 MNHEY, CDR2 SVGAGI. The CDR3 sequence is 14 residues long. Trimming cost V 2 bases and J 4 bases, with 6 bases left between them. For the CDR3, the DNA is TGTGCCAGCAGTTACACCGGGGGGGCCAACGTCCTGACTTTC. It translates to CASSYTGGANVLTF.

This clone has a single count. V is TRBV9 and J is TRBJ2-3; TRBD2 is a possible D gene (6 bases). The germline V gene encodes CDR1 SGDLS and CDR2 YYNGEE. The CDR3 is 15 residues long. V lost 3 bases and J lost 0, with 11 bases in between. CDR3 coding DNA: TGTGCCAGCAGCGAGAGCGGGCCTAGCACAGATACGCAGTATTTT. Protein: CASSESGPSTDTQYF.